One T cell receptor (beta chain) is described in this entry. The antigen remains unidentified. The CDR3 runs to 11 residues. Trimming pared 8 bases from V and 7 bases from J, leaving 9 bases between. Germline CDR1 and CDR2: SGHVS and FQNEAQ. This sample was included in a study of follicular helper T cells after annual influenza vaccination. Points from the study as a whole: Each annual vaccination recalled recurring oligoclonal ICOS+CD38+ cTfh clonotypes. Change in circulating plasmablasts correlated with ICOS+CD38+ cTfh clonality change.

The assay was immunoSEQ multiplex PCR, and TCRdb's table has in-frame clones only and misses some. Of about 27,000 clones in the sample, approximately 78% were seen once. Time point denoted: 2014-2015 season, pre-vaccination. The source was CXCR5+ CD38- circulating T follicular helper cells from blood, collected on the day of influenza vaccination. Subset meaning: circulating Tfh, non-naive CD4+CXCR5+PD-1+ (ICOS+CD38+ or ICOS-CD38-). The rearrangement joins TRBV7-8 to TRBJ1-5; weak D call: TRBD1 (5 bases). The sequence derives from an adult who received the influenza vaccine. The CDR3 sequence is CASGGEQPQHF. Written as DNA, the CDR3 is TGTGCCAGCGGGGGGGAGCAGCCCCAGCATTTT.